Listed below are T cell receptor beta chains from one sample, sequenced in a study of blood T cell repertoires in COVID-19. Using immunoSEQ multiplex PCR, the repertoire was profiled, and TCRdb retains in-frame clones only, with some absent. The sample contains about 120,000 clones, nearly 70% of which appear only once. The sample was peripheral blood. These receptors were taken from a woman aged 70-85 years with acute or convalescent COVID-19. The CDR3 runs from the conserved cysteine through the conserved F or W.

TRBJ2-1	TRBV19	CASSRIGTSGGGAGNEQFF
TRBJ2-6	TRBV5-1	CASSPVGPVSSGANVLTF
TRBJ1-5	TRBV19	CASTLGGTNQPQHF
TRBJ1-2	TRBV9	CASSVGGSGGYTF
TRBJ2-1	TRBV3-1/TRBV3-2	CASSQEGTGANYEQFF
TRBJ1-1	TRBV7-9	CASTWGRVEAFF
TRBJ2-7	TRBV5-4	CASSLAGTGRYEQYF
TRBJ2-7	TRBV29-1	CSVDAGPSYEQYF
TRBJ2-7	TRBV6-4	CASSDSRDEQYF
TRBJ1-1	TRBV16	CASSQRGNTEAFF
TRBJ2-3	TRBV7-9	CASSITSGGGTDTQYF
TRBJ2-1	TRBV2	CAIYLQGYLQADEQFF